This T cell receptor (beta chain) appears in the sequencing data of a study of T cells in Graves' hyperthyroidism and ophthalmopathy. Regarding the study as a whole: Most clonotypes that expanded in the thyroid above 0.001 also showed up in blood.

Researchers took RNA transcripts and amplified the TCR beta CDR3 regions from them. An initial round of RT-PCR targeting the TCR CDR3 relied on the HTBI primer set. TCRdb called the multiplex PCR reads again in MiXCR, with one record for every CDR3 protein. This sample has 540,000 or so distinct CDR3 sequences; around 45% occur once, and the top ten carry under 20%. This CDR3 comprises 15 residues. CDR1 KGHSH and CDR2 LQKENI come from the germline V gene. V was clipped by 2 bases and J by 4 bases, with 14 bases between them. For this clonotype: What it recognizes is unknown.

The chain carries TRBV18 and TRBJ2-5, with D uncertain. The sample taken for sequencing was peripheral blood or thyroid tissue (not recorded which). The clonotype comes from an adult woman with Graves' disease, either hyperthyroidism or ophthalmopathy (not recorded which). CDR3 sequence: CASSPAVASRETQYF. The CDR3 DNA sequence: TGTGCCAGCTCACCAGCAGTAGCATCTCGAGAGACCCAGTACTTC.